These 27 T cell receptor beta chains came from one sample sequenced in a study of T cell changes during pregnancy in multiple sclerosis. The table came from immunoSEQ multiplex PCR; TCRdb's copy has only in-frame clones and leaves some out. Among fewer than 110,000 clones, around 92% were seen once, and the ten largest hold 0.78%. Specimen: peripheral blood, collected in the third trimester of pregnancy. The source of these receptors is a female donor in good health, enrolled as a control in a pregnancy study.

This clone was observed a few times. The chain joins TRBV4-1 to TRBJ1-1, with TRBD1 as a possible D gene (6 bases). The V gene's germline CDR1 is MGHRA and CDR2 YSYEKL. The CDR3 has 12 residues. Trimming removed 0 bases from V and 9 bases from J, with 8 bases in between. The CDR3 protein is CASSQEQGKAFF. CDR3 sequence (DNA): TGCGCCAGCAGCCAAGAACAGGGTAAAGCTTTCTTT.

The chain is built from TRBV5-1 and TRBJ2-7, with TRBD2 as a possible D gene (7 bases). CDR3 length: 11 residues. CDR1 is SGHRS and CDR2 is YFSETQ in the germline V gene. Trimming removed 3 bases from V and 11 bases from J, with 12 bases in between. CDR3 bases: TGCGCCAGCAGCTCCGGAGGGGGGGAGTACTTC. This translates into CASSSGGGEYF.

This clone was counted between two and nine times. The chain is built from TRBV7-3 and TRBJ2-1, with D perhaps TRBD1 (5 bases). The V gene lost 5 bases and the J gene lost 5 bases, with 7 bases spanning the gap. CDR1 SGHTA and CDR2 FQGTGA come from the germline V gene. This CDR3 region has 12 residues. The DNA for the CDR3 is TGTGCCAGCAGCGCGACAGACAATGAGCAGTTCTTC. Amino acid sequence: CASSATDNEQFF.

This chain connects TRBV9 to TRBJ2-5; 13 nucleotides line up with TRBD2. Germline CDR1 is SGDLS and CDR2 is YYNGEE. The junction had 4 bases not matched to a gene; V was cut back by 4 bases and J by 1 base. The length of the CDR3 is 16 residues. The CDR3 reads CASSPGTSGIQETQYF. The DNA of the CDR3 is TGTGCCAGCAGCCCCGGGACTAGCGGGATCCAAGAGACCCAGTACTTC. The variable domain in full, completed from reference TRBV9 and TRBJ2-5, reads DSGVTQTPKHLITATGQRVTLRCSPRSGDLSVYWYQQSLDQGLQFLIQYYNGEERAKGNILERFSAQQFPDLHSELNLSSLELGDSALYFCASSPGTSGIQETQYFGPGTRLLVL.

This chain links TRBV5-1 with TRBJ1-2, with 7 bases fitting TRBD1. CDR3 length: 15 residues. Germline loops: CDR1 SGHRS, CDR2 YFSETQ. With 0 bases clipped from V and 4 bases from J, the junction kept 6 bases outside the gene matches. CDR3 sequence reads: CASSLAVTGSYGYTF. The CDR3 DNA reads TGCGCCAGCAGCTTGGCCGTGACAGGGAGCTATGGCTACACCTTC.

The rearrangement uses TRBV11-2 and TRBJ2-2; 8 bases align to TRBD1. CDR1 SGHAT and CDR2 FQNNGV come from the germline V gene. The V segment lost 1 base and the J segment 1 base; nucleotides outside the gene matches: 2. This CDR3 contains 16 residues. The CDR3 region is CASSLARGQNTGELFF. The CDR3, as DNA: TGTGCCAGCAGCTTAGCCAGGGGGCAGAACACCGGGGAGCTGTTTTTT.

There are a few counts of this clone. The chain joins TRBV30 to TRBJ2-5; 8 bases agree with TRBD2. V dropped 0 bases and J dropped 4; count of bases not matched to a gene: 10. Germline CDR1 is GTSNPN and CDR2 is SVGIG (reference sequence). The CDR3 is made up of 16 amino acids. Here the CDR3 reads CAWSVVGGAVGETQYF. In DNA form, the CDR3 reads TGTGCCTGGAGTGTAGTCGGGGGGGCAGTAGGAGAGACCCAGTACTTC.

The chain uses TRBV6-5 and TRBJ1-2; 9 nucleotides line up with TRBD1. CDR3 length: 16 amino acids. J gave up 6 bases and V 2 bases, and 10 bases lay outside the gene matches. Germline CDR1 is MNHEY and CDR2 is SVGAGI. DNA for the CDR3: TGTGCCAGCAGTTACGATGGGGGACAGGGTCCGGATGGCTACACCTTC. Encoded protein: CASSYDGGQGPDGYTF.

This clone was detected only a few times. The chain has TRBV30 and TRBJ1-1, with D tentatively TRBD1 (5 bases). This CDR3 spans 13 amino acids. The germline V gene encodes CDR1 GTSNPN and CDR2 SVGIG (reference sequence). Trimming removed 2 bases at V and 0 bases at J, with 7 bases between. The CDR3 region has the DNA TGTGCCTGGAGTAAGACAGTGAACACTGAAGCTTTCTTT. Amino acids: CAWSKTVNTEAFF.

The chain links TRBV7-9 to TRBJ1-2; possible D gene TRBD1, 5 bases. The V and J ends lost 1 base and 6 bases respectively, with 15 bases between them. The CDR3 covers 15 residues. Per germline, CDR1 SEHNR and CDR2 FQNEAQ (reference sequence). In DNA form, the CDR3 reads TGTGCCAGCAGCTTAGTGCTTCGAGGGGAGGATGGCTACACCTTC. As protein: CASSLVLRGEDGYTF.

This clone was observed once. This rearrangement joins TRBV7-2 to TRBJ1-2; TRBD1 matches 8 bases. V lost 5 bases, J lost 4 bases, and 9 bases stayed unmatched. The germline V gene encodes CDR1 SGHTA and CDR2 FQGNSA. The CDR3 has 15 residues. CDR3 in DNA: TGTGCCAGCAGCCCCGGGACAGGAGGGATCTATGGCTACACCTTC. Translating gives CASSPGTGGIYGYTF.

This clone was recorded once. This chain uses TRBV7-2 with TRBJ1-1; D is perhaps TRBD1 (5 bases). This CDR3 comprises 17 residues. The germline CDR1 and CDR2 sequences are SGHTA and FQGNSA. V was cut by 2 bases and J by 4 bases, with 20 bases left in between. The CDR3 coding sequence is TGTGCCAGCAGCTTAACTTGGCTTGCGGGGGAAGGCACTGAAGCTTTCTTT. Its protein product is CASSLTWLAGEGTEAFF.

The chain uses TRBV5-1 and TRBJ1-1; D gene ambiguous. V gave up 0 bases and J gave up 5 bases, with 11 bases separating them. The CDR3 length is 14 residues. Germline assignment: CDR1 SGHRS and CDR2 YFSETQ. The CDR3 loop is CASSLGASGTEAFF. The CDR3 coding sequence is TGCGCCAGCAGCTTGGGCGCCAGCGGGACTGAAGCTTTCTTT.

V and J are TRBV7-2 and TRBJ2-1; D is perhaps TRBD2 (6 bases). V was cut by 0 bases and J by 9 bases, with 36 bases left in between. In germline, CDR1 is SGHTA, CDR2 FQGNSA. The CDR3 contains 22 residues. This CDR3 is CASSLAGRPARGWTTISGEQFF. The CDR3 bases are TGTGCCAGCAGCTTAGCAGGACGACCGGCGAGGGGATGGACTACCATCTCAGGTGAGCAGTTCTTC.

CDR3 nucleotide sequence: TGCGCCAGCAGCCCGGGGACTAGCGGGGGGGCGGTAAACAATGAGCAGTTCTTC. Translated, it gives CASSPGTSGGAVNNEQFF. V is TRBV5-1 and J is TRBJ2-1, with 16 bases lining up with TRBD2. Unmatched junction bases numbered 9, after V lost 4 bases and J lost 5 bases. CDR1 and CDR2 (germline): SGHRS, YFSETQ. This CDR3 spans 18 amino acids.

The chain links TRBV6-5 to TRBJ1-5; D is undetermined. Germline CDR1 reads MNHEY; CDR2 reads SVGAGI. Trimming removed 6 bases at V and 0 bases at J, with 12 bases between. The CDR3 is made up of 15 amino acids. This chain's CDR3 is CASSPFAGSNQPQHF. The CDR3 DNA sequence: TGTGCCAGCAGCCCCTTCGCGGGTAGCAATCAGCCCCAGCATTTT.

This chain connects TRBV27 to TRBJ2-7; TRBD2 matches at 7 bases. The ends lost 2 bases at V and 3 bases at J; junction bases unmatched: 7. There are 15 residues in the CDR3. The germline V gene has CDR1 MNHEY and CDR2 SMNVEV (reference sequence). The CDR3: CASSLSQGGYYEQYF. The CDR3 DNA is TGTGCCAGCAGTTTAAGTCAGGGAGGGTACTACGAGCAGTACTTC.

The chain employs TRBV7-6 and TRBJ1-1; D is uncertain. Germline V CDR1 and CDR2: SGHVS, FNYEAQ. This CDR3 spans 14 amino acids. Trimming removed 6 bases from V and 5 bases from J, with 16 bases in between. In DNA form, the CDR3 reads TGTGCCAGCAGATTCGACACCGGTCGGACTGAAGCTTTCTTT. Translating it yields CASRFDTGRTEAFF.

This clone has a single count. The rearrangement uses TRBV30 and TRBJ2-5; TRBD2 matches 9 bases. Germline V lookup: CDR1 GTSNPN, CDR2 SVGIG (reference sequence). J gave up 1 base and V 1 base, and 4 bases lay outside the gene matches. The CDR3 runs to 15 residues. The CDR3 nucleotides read TGTGCCTGGAGTGGAGCGGGGGGACTCCAAGAGACCCAGTACTTC. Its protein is CAWSGAGGLQETQYF.

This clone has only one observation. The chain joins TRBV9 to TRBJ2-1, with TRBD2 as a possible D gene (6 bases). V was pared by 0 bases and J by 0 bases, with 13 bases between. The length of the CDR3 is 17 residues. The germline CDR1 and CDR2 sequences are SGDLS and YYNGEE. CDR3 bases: TGTGCCAGCAGCGTAGGATTGGGAGGCAGCTCCTACAATGAGCAGTTCTTC. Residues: CASSVGLGGSSYNEQFF.

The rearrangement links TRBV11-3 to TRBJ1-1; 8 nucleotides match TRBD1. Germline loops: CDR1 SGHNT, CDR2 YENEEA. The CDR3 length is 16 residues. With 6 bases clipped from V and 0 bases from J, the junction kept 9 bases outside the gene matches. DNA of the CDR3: TGTGCCAGCAGTCAACGGACAGGGTCGATGAACACTGAAGCTTTCTTT. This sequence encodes CASSQRTGSMNTEAFF.

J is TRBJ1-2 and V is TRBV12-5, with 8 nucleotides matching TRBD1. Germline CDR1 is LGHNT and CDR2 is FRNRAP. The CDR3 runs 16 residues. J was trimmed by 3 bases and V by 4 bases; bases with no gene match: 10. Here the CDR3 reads CASGSRTGGSHYGYTF. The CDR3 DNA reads TGTGCTAGTGGTTCCCGAACAGGGGGAAGTCACTATGGCTACACCTTC. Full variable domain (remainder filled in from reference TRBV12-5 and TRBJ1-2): DARVTQTPRHKVTEMGQEVTMRCQPILGHNTVFWYRQTMMQGLELLAYFRNRAPLDDSGMPKDRFSAEMPDATLATLKIQPSEPRDSAVYFCASGSRTGGSHYGYTFGSGTRLTVV.

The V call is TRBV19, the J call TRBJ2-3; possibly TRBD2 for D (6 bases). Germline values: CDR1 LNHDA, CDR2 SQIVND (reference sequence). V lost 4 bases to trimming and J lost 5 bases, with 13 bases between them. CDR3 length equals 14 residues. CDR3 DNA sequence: TGTGCCAGTAGTACACCGGGACTTCTAGATACGCAGTATTTT. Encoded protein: CASSTPGLLDTQYF. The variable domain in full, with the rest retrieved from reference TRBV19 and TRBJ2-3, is DGGITQSPKYLFRKEGQNVTLSCEQNLNHDAMYWYRQDPGQGLRLIYYSQIVNDFQKGDIAEGYSVSREKKESFPLTVTSAQKNPTAFYLCASSTPGLLDTQYFGPGTRLTVL.

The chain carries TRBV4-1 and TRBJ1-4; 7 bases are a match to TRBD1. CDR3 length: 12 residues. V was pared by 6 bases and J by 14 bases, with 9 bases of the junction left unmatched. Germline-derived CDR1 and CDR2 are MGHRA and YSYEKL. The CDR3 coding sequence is TGCGCCAGCAGTCTACAGGGGATAGAGCTGTTTTTT. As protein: CASSLQGIELFF.

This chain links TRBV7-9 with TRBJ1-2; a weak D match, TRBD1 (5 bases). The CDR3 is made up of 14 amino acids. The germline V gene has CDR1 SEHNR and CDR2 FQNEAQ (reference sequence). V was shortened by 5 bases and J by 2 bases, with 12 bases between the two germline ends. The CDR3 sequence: CASSRGDRNYGYTF. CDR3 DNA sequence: TGTGCCAGCAGCCGCGGGGACCGAAACTATGGCTACACCTTC.

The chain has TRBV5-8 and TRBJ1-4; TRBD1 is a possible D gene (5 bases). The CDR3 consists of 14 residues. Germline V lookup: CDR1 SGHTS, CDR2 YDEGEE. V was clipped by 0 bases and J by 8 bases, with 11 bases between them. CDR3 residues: CASSLVRGTEKLFF. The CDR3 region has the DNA TGTGCCAGCAGCTTGGTTAGGGGTACCGAAAAACTGTTTTTT.

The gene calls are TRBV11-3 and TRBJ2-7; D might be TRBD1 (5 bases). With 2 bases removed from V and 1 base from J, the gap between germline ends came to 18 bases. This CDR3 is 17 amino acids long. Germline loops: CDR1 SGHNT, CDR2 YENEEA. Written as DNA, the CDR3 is TGTGCCAGCAGCTTAAAGTCCTCTAGGGGTATATCCTACGAGCAGTACTTC. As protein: CASSLKSSRGISYEQYF.